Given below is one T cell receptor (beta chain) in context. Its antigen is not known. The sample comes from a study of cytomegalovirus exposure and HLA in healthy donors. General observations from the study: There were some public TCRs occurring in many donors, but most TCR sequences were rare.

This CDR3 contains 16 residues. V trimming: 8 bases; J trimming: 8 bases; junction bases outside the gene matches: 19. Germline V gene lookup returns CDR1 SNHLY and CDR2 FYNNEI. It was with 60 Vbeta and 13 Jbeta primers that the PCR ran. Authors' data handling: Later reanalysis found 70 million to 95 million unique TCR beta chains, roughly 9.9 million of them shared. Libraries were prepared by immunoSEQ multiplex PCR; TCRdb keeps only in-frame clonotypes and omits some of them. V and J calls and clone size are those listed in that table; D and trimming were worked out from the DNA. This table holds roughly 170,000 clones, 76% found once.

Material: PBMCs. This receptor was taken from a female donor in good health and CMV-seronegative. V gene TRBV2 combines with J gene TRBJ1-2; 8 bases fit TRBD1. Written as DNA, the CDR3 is TGTGCCAGCGCGACGACGACCGAGACAGGGGTCGGCGGCTACACCTTC. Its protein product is CASATTTETGVGGYTF.